These T cell receptor beta chains were read from a single sample in a study of cytomegalovirus exposure and HLA in healthy donors. Libraries were prepared by immunoSEQ multiplex PCR; TCRdb keeps only in-frame clonotypes and omits some of them. The table shows approximately 260,000 clones, with approximately 83% occurring only once. Sequencing input: PBMCs. The receptors were sampled from a woman aged 18-29 years in good health and CMV-seronegative. The CDR3 runs from the conserved cysteine through the conserved F or W. The order of the fields is V gene, D gene, J gene, clone size, CDR3 length, CDR3 protein, CDR3 DNA. A D gene is named only where the DNA matches it firmly. Some rows mark clone size as missing; the rest say once, few, many or name a class of expanded clone.

>TRBV27|TRBD1|TRBJ2-7|.|13
CASSSNTGAEQYF
TGTGCCAGCAGTTCCAATACAGGGGCCGAGCAGTACTTC
>TRBV9|TRBD1|TRBJ2-7|.|19
CASSAIDRGKYQNSYEQYF
TGTGCCAGCAGCGCTATCGACAGGGGGAAATACCAGAACTCCTACGAGCAGTACTTC
>TRBV9|TRBD1|TRBJ1-6|.|16
CASSVEPRTGGSPLHF
TGTGCCAGCAGCGTAGAACCCCGGACAGGGGGATCACCCCTCCACTTT
>TRBV7-2|.|TRBJ1-1|.|12
CASSPRGSEAFF
TGTGCCAGCAGCCCCCGGGGGTCTGAAGCTTTCTTT
>TRBV19|TRBD2|TRBJ2-2|.|16
CASSIRAAGFTGELFF
TGTGCCAGTAGTATTAGGGCAGCGGGGTTTACCGGGGAGCTGTTTTTT
>TRBV6-6|TRBD1|TRBJ2-1|once|15
CASSPRDRVGNEQFF
TGTGCCAGCAGTCCCCGGGACAGGGTTGGTAATGAGCAGTTCTTC
>TRBV2|TRBD2|TRBJ2-1|.|16
CASSTLAGGTYNEQFF
TGTGCCAGCTCGACCCTAGCGGGGGGGACCTACAATGAGCAGTTCTTC
>TRBV4-3|.|TRBJ1-6|few|14
CASSQLRTDSPLHF
TGCGCCAGCAGCCAATTACGGACAGATTCACCCCTCCACTTT
>TRBV11-2|TRBD1|TRBJ1-2|once|15
CASSANRGRGYGYTF
TGTGCCAGCAGCGCCAACAGGGGTCGGGGCTATGGCTACACCTTC
>TRBV6-5|.|TRBJ1-6|.|15
CASSYVSVYNSPLHF
TGTGCCAGCAGTTACGTCTCAGTCTATAATTCACCCCTCCACTTT
>TRBV19|TRBD2|TRBJ2-4|.|19
CASSIGRTRKIIAKNIQYF
TGTGCCAGTAGTATTGGTAGGACTAGGAAAATTATAGCCAAAAACATTCAGTACTTC
>TRBV19|.|TRBJ2-2|.|13
CASSPARGGELFF
TGTGCCAGTAGTCCCGCCCGGGGCGGGGAGCTGTTTTTT
>TRBV12-5|.|TRBJ1-2|.|14
CASGLGVGVYGYTF
TGTGCTAGTGGTTTGGGTGTGGGCGTCTATGGCTACACCTTC
>TRBV4-3|.|TRBJ1-1|.|14
CASSQPAENTEAFF
TGCGCCAGCAGCCAACCGGCGGAGAACACTGAAGCTTTCTTT
>TRBV7-9|.|TRBJ2-7|.|15
CASSSDRDTLYEQYF
TGTGCCAGCAGCTCCGACCGGGACACCCTCTACGAGCAGTACTTC
>TRBV30|.|TRBJ2-7|few|14
CAWSRDILSYEQYF
TGTGCCTGGAGTAGAGACATCCTCTCCTACGAGCAGTACTTC
>TRBV4-2|.|TRBJ1-5|.|16
CASSQDLAARNQPQHF
TGTGCCAGCAGCCAAGATCTGGCGGCCCGCAATCAGCCCCAGCATTTT
>TRBV27|.|TRBJ1-2|.|15
CASSFGTGLNYGYTF
TGTGCCAGCAGTTTCGGAACAGGCCTTAACTATGGCTACACCTTC
>TRBV9|.|TRBJ1-2|.|15
CATSEDLQGTKGYTF
TGTGCCACCTCGGAAGACCTACAGGGAACGAAAGGCTACACCTTC
>TRBV27|TRBD2|TRBJ2-1|.|15
CASSSNSGVYNEQFF
TGTGCCAGCAGTTCGAATAGCGGGGTCTACAATGAGCAGTTCTTC
>TRBV5-1|.|TRBJ1-2|few|13
CASNTDMSYGYTF
TGCGCCAGCAACACCGACATGAGCTATGGCTACACCTTC
>TRBV30|.|TRBJ1-2|.|16
CAWSRLRKDLNYGYTF
TGTGCCTGGAGTAGGTTGAGGAAAGATCTTAACTATGGCTACACCTTC
>TRBV27|TRBD1|TRBJ2-2|few|15
CASSITGTGGGELFF
TGTGCCAGCAGTATTACCGGGACAGGGGGCGGGGAGCTGTTTTTT
>TRBV10-1|.|TRBJ2-2|.|15
CASRPGQGATGELFF
TGCGCCAGCAGACCCGGGCAGGGTGCCACCGGGGAGCTGTTTTTT
>TRBV5-1|.|TRBJ1-4|.|16
CASSLGPRATNEKLFF
TGCGCCAGCAGCTTGGGTCCACGGGCAACTAATGAAAAACTGTTTTTT
>TRBV27|TRBD2|TRBJ2-2|.|16
CASSFSGRAYTGELFF
TGTGCCAGCAGTTTTAGCGGGAGGGCCTACACCGGGGAGCTGTTTTTT
>TRBV5-6|TRBD1|TRBJ2-7|once|16
CASSVAAGQGFYEQYF
TGTGCCAGCAGCGTGGCGGCCGGACAGGGGTTCTACGAGCAGTACTTC
>TRBV11-3|TRBD2|TRBJ2-7|.|14
CASSEAGGYNEQYF
TGTGCCAGCAGCGAGGCGGGAGGGTATAACGAGCAGTACTTC
>TRBV29-1|TRBD1|TRBJ1-2|.|13
CSVNLDRGHGYTF
TGCAGCGTCAACCTCGACAGGGGGCATGGCTACACCTTC
>TRBV11-3|TRBD1|TRBJ2-5|.|15
CASSHRGTEGETQYF
TGTGCCAGCAGCCACAGGGGGACGGAGGGAGAGACCCAGTACTTC
>TRBV5-1|TRBD1|TRBJ2-5|.|15
CASSQTGQYQETQYF
TGCGCCAGCAGCCAGACGGGACAGTACCAAGAGACCCAGTACTTC
>TRBV2|.|TRBJ2-6|.|15
CASSEQEPGANVLTF
TGTGCCAGCAGTGAACAGGAACCGGGGGCCAACGTCCTGACTTTC
>TRBV18|TRBD1|TRBJ2-7|.|15
CASSPADRGLYEQYF
TGTGCCAGCTCACCCGCGGACAGGGGCCTTTACGAGCAGTACTTC
>TRBV6-5|.|TRBJ1-6|.|13
CASKIPGYSPLHF
TGTGCCAGCAAAATCCCAGGATACTCACCCCTCCACTTT
>TRBV9|TRBD2|TRBJ2-7|.|16
CASSVGSPREDGEQYF
TGTGCCAGCAGCGTAGGGTCCCCGCGGGAGGATGGCGAGCAGTACTTC
>TRBV29-1|TRBD2|TRBJ2-2|.|14
CSVKGIGRDGELFF
TGCAGCGTTAAAGGAATCGGGAGGGACGGGGAGCTGTTTTTT
>TRBV19|.|TRBJ2-3|.|17
CASSTRDLRSSTDTQYF
TGTGCCAGTAGTACCCGGGACTTACGCTCTAGCACAGATACGCAGTATTTT
>TRBV29-1|.|TRBJ1-2|.|12
CSVESGGYGYTF
TGCAGCGTTGAATCGGGGGGCTATGGCTACACCTTC
>TRBV2|.|TRBJ2-1|.|13
CASSDGGYNEQFF
TGTGCCAGCAGTGACGGAGGGTACAATGAGCAGTTCTTC
>TRBV6-1|.|TRBJ1-3|.|15
CASSEDSSPGNTIYF
TGTGCCAGCAGTGAGGACAGTTCGCCTGGAAACACCATATATTTT
>TRBV29-1|.|TRBJ1-4|.|14
CSVATGKTNEKLFF
TGCAGCGTCGCCACAGGGAAAACTAATGAAAAACTGTTTTTT
>TRBV18|.|TRBJ1-3|.|15
CASSSQGFAGNTIYF
TGTGCCAGCTCTTCACAGGGTTTCGCCGGAAACACCATATATTTT
>TRBV5-1|TRBD1|TRBJ2-7|.|14
CASSQGQVTYEQYF
TGCGCCAGCAGCCAGGGACAGGTGACCTACGAGCAGTACTTC
>TRBV11-3|TRBD2|TRBJ2-5|.|15
CASSLDPPRLAGVDF
TGTGCCAGCAGCTTAGATCCCCCCCGACTAGCGGGAGTAGACTTC
>TRBV13|TRBD2|TRBJ2-7|once|15
CASSLGLAGVREQYF
TGTGCCAGCAGCTTAGGACTAGCGGGGGTACGGGAGCAGTACTTC
>TRBV29-1|TRBD1|TRBJ2-4|.|13
CSAGTVAKNIQYF
TGCAGCGCCGGGACAGTAGCCAAAAACATTCAGTACTTC
>TRBV29-1|.|TRBJ2-5|.|16
CSVEGLPHTFQETQYF
TGCAGCGTTGAAGGACTCCCTCACACATTCCAAGAGACCCAGTACTTC
>TRBV6-6|TRBD1|TRBJ1-1|.|15
CASSPRTGMNTEAFF
TGTGCCAGCAGTCCGCGGACAGGGATGAACACTGAAGCTTTCTTT
>TRBV19|.|TRBJ1-3|.|14
CASIPGVAGNTIYF
TGTGCCAGTATTCCAGGGGTGGCTGGAAACACCATATATTTT
>TRBV5-1|.|TRBJ2-7|.|12
CASSLTGYEQYF
TGCGCCAGCAGCTTGACGGGGTACGAGCAGTACTTC
>TRBV6-5|.|TRBJ1-1|.|16
CASSYSMRGMNTEAFF
TGTGCCAGCAGTTACTCGATGCGGGGCATGAACACTGAAGCTTTCTTT
>TRBV30|.|TRBJ2-7|.|12
CAWSYRADEQYF
TGTGCCTGGAGTTACAGGGCGGACGAGCAGTACTTC
>TRBV28|TRBD2|TRBJ2-7|.|18
CASSSRGLAGAKTYEQYF
TGTGCCAGCAGTAGCCGGGGACTAGCGGGGGCGAAGACCTACGAGCAGTACTTC
>TRBV30|TRBD2|TRBJ2-5|once|13
CAWSPAGLETQYF
TGTGCCTGGTCTCCAGCGGGGTTGGAGACCCAGTACTTC